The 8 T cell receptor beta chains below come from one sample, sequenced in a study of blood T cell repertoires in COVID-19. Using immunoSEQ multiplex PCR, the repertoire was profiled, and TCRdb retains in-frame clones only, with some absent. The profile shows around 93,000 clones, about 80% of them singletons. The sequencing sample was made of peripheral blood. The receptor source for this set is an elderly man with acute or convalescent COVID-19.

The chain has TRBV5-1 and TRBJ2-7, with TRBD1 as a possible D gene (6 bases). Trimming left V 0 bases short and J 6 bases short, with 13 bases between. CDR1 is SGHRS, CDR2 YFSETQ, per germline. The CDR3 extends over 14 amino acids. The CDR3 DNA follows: TGCGCCAGCAGCTTGGTTCCAGGGGTGGGCGAGCAGTACTTC. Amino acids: CASSLVPGVGEQYF.

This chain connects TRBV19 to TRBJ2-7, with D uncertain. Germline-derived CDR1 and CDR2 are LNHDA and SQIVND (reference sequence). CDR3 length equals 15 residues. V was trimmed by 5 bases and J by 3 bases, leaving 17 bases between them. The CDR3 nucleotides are TGTGCCAGTAGTCTCTCCCCGGCAGCGTACTACGAGCAGTACTTC. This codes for CASSLSPAAYYEQYF. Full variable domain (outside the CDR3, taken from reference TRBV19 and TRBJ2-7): DGGITQSPKYLFRKEGQNVTLSCEQNLNHDAMYWYRQDPGQGLRLIYYSQIVNDFQKGDIAEGYSVSREKKESFPLTVTSAQKNPTAFYLCASSLSPAAYYEQYFGPGTRLTVT.

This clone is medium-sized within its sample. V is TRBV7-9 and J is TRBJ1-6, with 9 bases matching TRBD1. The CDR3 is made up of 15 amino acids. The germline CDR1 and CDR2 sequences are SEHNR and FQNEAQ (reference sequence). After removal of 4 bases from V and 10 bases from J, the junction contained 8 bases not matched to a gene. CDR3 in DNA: TGTGCCAGCAGCTCGAGGACAGGGGCCGGATCACCCCTCCACTTT. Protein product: CASSSRTGAGSPLHF.

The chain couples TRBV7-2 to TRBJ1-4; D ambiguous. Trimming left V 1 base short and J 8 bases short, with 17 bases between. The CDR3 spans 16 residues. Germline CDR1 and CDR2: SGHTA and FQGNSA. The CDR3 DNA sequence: TGTGCCAGCAGCTTAGTAGTAGGAGGGCAGGAGGAAAAACTGTTTTTT. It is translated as CASSLVVGGQEEKLFF. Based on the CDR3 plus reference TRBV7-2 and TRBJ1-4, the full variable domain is GAGVSQSPSNKVTEKGKDVELRCDPISGHTALYWYRQSLGQGLEFLIYFQGNSAPDKSGLPSDRFSAERTGGSVSTLTIQRTQQEDSAVYLCASSLVVGGQEEKLFFGSGTQLSVL.

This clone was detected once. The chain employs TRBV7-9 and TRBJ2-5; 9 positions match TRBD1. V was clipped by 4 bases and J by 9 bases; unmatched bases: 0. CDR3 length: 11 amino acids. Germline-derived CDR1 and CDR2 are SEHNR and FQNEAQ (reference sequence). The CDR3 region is CASSWTGAQYF. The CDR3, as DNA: TGTGCCAGCAGCTGGACAGGGGCCCAGTACTTC. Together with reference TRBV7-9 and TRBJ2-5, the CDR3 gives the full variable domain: DTGVSQNPRHKITKRGQNVTFRCDPISEHNRLYWYRQTLGQGPEFLTYFQNEAQLEKSRLLSDRFSAERPKGSFSTLEIQRTEQGDSAMYLCASSWTGAQYFGPGTRLLVL.

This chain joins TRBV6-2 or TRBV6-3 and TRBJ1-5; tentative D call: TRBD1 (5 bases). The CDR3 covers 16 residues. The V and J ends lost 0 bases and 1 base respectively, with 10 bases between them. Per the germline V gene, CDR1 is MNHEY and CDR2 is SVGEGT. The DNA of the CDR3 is TGTGCCAGCAGTTACTCGTGGACAACGAGCAATCAGCCCCAGCATTTT. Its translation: CASSYSWTTSNQPQHF.

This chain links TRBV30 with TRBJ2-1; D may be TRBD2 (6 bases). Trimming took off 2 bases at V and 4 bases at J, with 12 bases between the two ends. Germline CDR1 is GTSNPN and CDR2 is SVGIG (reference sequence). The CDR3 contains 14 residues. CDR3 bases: TGTGCCTGGAGTAAGGGACTGCAATACAATGAGCAGTTCTTC. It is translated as CAWSKGLQYNEQFF.

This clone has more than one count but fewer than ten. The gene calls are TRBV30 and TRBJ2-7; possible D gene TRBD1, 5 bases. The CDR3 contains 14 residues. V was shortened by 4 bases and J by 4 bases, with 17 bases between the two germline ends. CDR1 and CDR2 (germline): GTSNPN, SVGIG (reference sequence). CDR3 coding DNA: TGTGCCTGGACCCCGGACATAGTCGGATACGAGCAGTACTTC. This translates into CAWTPDIVGYEQYF.